The source of this T cell receptor (beta chain) is a study of T cell responses to AZD1222 COVID-19 vaccine. V was cut by 3 bases and J by 9 bases, with 7 bases left in between. The CDR3 spans 11 residues. CDR1 and CDR2 (germline): SNHLY, FYNNEI. Method: immunoSEQ multiplex PCR; TCRdb's copy keeps in-frame clones and lacks some. The sample includes 140,000 to 150,000 clones, approximately 90% of them seen just once. The source was peripheral blood, collected on day 0 of AZD1222 vaccination. This chain uses TRBV2 with TRBJ2-3; D could derive from TRBD1 or TRBD2 (6 bases each). The receptor was derived from an adult in good health. CDR3 loop: CASSEGGTQYF. As DNA, the CDR3 is TGTGCCAGCAGTGAGGGGGGCACGCAGTATTTT.